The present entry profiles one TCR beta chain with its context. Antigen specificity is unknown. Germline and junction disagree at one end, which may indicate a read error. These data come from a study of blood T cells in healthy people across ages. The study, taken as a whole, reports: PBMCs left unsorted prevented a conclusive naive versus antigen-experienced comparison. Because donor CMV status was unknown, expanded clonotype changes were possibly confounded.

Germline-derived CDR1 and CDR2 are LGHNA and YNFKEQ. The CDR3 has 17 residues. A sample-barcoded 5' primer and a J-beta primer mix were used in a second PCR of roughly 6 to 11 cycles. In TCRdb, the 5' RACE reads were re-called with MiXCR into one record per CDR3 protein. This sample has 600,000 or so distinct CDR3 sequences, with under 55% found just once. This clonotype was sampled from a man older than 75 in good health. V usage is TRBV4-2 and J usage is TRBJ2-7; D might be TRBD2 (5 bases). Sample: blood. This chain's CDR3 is CASSQDLASSAYNEQYF. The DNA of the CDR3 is TGTGCTAGCAGCCAAGATTTGGCTAGCTCAGCCTACAATGAGCAGTACTTC.